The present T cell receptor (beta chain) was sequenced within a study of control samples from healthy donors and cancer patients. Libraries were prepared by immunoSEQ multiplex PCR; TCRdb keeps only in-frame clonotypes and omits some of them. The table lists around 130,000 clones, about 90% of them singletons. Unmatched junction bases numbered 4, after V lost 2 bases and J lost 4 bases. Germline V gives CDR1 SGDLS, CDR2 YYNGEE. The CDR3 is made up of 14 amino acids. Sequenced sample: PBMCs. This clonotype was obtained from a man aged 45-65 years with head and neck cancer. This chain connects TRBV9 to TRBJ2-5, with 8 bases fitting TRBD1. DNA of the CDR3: TGTGCCAGCAGCGTTGGACAGGGTGTAGAGACCCAGTACTTC. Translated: CASSVGQGVETQYF.